The clone carrying this TCR beta chain was observed at least ten times. Its antigen remains unidentified. This CDR3 contains 15 residues. Deletions cut 0 bases from V and 6 bases from J, with 14 bases between. Germline-derived CDR1 and CDR2 are SGDLS and YYNGEE. TCRdb processed the multiplex PCR reads anew with MiXCR; each CDR3 protein has one entry. Of about 230,000 distinct CDR3 sequences in the sample, 32% are singletons; the top ten hold 1.1% to 1.5%. Axillary draining lymph nodes of breast cancer patients supplied the node samples. The data originate from a study of breast tumors, draining lymph nodes, adjacent tissues. Regarding the study as a whole: Compared with lymph nodes, tumors were less diverse; compared with nontumor tissue, more. Findings are consistent with lymph node origin and intratumoral expansion of most tumor T cells. That most tumor T cells come from lymph nodes remained unproven. Luminal-like breast cancer showed significantly greater tumor-nontumor repertoire similarity than basal-like breast cancer did.

The chain recombines TRBV9 with TRBJ2-3, with a possible D match to TRBD2 (6 bases). The receptor comes from a female donor with breast cancer. Some clones in this sample may be carry-over from other donors' samples. The sequencing input was axillary lymph node tissue. CDR3 region: CASSVERGAGDTQYF. CDR3 DNA sequence: TGTGCCAGCAGCGTAGAAAGGGGCGCGGGGGATACGCAGTATTTT.